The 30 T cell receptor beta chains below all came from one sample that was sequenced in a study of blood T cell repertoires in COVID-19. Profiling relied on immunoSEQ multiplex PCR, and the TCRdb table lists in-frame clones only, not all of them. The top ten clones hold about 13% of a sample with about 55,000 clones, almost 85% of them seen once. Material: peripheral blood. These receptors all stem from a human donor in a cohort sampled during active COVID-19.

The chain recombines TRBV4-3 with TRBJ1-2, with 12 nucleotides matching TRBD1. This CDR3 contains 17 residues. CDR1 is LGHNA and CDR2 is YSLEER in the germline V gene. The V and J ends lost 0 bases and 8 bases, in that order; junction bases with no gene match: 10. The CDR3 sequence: CASSQEQPGQGAKGYTF. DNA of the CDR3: TGCGCCAGCAGCCAAGAACAGCCGGGACAGGGGGCGAAGGGCTACACCTTC.

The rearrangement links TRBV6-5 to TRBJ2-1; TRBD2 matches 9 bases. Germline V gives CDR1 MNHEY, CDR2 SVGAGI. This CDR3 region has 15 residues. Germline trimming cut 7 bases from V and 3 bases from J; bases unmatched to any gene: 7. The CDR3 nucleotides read TGTGCCAGCATTTCTAGCGGGGAGGTCTACAATGAGCAGTTCTTC. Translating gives CASISSGEVYNEQFF.

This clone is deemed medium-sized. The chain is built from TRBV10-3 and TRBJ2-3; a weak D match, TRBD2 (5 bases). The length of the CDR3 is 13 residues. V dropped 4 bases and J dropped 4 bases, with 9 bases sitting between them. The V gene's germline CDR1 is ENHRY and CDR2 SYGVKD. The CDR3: CAISAVSADTQYF. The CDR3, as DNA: TGTGCCATCAGTGCGGTTAGCGCAGATACGCAGTATTTT.

The CDR3 loop is CSVTGTSGTWASYEQYF. The CDR3 DNA reads TGCAGCGTTACCGGGACTAGCGGGACCTGGGCGTCCTACGAGCAGTACTTC. This chain uses TRBV29-1 with TRBJ2-7; 13 nucleotides line up with TRBD2. The CDR3 runs to 17 residues. CDR1 and CDR2 from the germline V gene are SQVTM and ANQGSEA. The V gene end was trimmed by 5 bases and the J gene end by 1 base; junction bases not matched to a gene: 11.

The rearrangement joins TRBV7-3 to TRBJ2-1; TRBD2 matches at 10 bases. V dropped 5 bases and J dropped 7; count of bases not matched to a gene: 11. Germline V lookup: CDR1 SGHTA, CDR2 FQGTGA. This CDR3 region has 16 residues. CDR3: CASSVTPSGRSNEQFF. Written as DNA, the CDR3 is TGTGCCAGCAGCGTTACCCCTAGCGGGAGATCGAATGAGCAGTTCTTC.

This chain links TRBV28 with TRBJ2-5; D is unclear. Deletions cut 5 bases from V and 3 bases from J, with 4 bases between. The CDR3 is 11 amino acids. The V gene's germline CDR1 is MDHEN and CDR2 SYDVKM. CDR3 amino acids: CASSVKETQYF. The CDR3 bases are TGTGCCAGCAGTGTTAAAGAGACCCAGTACTTC.

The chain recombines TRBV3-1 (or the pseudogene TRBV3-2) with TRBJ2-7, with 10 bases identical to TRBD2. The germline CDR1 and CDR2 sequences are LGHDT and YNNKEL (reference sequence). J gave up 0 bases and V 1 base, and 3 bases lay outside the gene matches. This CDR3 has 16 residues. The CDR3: CASSQGASGSSYEQYF. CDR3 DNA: TGTGCCAGCAGCCAAGGTGCTAGCGGGAGCTCCTACGAGCAGTACTTC.

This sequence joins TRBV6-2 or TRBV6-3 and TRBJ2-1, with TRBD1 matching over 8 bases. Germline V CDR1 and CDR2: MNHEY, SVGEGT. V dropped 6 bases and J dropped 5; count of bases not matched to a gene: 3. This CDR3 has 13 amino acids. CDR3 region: CASSLDRDNEQFF. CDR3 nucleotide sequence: TGTGCCAGCAGCCTGGACAGGGACAATGAGCAGTTCTTC.

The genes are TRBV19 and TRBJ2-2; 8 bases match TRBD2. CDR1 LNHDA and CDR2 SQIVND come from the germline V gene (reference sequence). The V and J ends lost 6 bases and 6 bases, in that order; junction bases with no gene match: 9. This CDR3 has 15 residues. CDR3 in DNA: TGTGCCAGTAGACGCGCGGGAGGACCGCCCGGGGAGCTGTTTTTT. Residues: CASRRAGGPPGELFF.

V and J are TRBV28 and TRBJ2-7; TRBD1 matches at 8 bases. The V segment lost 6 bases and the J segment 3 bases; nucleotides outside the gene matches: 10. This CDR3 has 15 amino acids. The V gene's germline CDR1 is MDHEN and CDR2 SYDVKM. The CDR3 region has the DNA TGTGCCAGCAGGGGAAGGACAGGGATAGGCTACGAGCAGTACTTC. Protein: CASRGRTGIGYEQYF.

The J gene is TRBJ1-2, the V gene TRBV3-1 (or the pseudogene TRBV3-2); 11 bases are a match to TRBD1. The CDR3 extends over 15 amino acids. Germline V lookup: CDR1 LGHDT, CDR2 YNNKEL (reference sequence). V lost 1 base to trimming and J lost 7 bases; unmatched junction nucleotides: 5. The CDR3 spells CASSQGWTGGSGYTF. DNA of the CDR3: TGTGCCAGCAGCCAAGGATGGACAGGGGGCTCTGGCTACACCTTC.

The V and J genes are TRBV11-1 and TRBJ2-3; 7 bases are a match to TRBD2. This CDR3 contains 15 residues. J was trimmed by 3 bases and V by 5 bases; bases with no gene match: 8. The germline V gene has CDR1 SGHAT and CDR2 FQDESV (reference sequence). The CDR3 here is CASSRSGAETDTQYF. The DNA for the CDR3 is TGTGCCAGCAGCAGGAGCGGGGCCGAGACAGATACGCAGTATTTT.

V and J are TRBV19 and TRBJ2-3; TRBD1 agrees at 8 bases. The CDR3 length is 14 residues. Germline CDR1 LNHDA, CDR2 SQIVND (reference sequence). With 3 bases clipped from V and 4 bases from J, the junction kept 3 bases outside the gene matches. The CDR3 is CASSIGQGADTQYF. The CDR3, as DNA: TGTGCCAGTAGTATCGGACAGGGCGCAGATACGCAGTATTTT.

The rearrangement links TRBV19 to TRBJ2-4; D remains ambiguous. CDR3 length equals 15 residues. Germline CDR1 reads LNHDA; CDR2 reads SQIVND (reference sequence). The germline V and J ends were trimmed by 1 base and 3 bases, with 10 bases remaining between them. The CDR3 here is CASSIVAQIKNIQYF. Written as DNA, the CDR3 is TGTGCCAGTAGTATAGTGGCCCAGATCAAAAACATTCAGTACTTC.

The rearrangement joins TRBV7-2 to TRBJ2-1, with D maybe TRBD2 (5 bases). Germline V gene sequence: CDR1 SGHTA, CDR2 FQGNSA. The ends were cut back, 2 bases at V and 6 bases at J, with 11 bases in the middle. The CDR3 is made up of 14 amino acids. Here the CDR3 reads CASSLPGRGNEQFF. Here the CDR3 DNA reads TGTGCCAGCAGCTTACCCGGACGGGGCAATGAGCAGTTCTTC.

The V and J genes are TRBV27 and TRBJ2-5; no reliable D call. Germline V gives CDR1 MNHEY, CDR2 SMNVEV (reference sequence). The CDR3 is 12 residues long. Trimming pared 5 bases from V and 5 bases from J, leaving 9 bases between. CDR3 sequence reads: CASSAIGETQYF. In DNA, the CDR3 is TGTGCCAGCAGTGCGATCGGGGAGACCCAGTACTTC.

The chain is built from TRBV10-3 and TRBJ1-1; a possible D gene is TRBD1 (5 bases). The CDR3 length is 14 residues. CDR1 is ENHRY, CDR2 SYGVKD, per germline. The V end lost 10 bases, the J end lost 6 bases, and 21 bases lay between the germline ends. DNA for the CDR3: TGTGCCACAAACAACATGGGCAGGGAGGCTGAAGCTTTCTTT. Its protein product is CATNNMGREAEAFF.

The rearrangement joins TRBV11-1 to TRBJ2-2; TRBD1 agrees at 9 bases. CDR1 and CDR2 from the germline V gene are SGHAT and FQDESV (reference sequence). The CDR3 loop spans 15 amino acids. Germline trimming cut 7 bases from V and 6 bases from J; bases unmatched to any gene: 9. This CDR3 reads CASTPTGGLAGELFF. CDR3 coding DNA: TGTGCCAGCACCCCGACAGGGGGACTCGCCGGGGAGCTGTTTTTT.

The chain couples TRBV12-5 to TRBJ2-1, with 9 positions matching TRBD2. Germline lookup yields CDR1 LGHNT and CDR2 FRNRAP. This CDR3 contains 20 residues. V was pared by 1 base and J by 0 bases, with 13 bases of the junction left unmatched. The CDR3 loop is CASGLGVGLAGPSSYNEQFF. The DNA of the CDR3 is TGTGCTAGTGGTTTGGGAGTGGGCCTAGCGGGACCCAGCTCCTACAATGAGCAGTTCTTC.

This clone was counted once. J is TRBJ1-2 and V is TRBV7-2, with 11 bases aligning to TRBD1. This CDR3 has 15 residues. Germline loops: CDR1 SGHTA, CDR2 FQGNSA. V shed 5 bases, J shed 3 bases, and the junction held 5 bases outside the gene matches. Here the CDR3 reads CASSTRTGGYYGYTF. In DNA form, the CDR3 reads TGTGCCAGCAGCACGCGGACAGGGGGCTACTATGGCTACACCTTC.

CDR3 residues: CASGTGDRQGVGGYTF. For the CDR3, the DNA is TGTGCCAGCGGCACAGGGGACCGACAGGGAGTTGGTGGCTACACCTTC. The V gene is TRBV28, the J gene TRBJ1-2; 7 positions match TRBD1. V gave up 8 bases and J gave up 7 bases; unmatched junction bases: 19. Germline-derived CDR1 and CDR2 are MDHEN and SYDVKM. This CDR3 comprises 16 residues.

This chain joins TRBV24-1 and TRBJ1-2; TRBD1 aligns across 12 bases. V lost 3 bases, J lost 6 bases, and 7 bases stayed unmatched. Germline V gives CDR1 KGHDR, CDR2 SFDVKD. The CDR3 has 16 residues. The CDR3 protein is CATSDPGTGGEDGYTF. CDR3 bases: TGTGCCACCAGTGATCCCGGGACAGGGGGCGAGGATGGCTACACCTTC.

The CDR3 DNA reads as TGTGCCAGCAGCTTGGGGCGGCTGAACACTGAAGCTTTCTTT. Its protein product is CASSLGRLNTEAFF. V usage is TRBV5-8 and J usage is TRBJ1-1; D gene uncertain. Germline-derived CDR1 and CDR2 are SGHTS and YDEGEE. CDR3 length: 14 amino acids. The V end was cut by 0 bases, the J end by 0 bases, with 6 bases between.

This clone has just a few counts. Here the CDR3 reads CASSLTSGSGSSYNEQFF. CDR3 coding DNA: TGTGCCAGCAGTCTGACTAGCGGGAGTGGGAGCTCCTACAATGAGCAGTTCTTC. V is TRBV6-6 and J is TRBJ2-1, with 12 positions matching TRBD2. This CDR3 region has 18 residues. Germline assignment: CDR1 MNHNY and CDR2 SVGAGI (reference sequence). Trimming at V came to 5 bases and at J to 0 bases, leaving 8 bases not matched to a gene.

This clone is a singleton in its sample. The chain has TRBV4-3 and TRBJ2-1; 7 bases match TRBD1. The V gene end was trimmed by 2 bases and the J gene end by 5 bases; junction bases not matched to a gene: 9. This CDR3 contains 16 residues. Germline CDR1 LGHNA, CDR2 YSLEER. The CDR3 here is CASSQLRGKSDNEQFF. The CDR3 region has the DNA TGCGCCAGCAGCCAACTCAGGGGGAAGTCAGACAATGAGCAGTTCTTC.

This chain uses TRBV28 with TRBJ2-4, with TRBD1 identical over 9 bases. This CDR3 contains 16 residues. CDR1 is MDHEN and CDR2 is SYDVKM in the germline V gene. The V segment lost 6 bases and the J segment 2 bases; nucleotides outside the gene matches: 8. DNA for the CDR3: TGTGCCAGCAGGCCCGGGACAGGGAGACCCAAAAACATTCAGTACTTC. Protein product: CASRPGTGRPKNIQYF.

CDR3 sequence (DNA): TGTGCCAGCAGGCAGGGTTCTAGCGGGAGGGTTTTTACAGATACGCAGTATTTT. As protein: CASRQGSSGRVFTDTQYF. The chain employs TRBV14 and TRBJ2-3; 12 bases are a match to TRBD2. The V segment lost 6 bases and the J segment 3 bases; nucleotides outside the gene matches: 13. The germline gives CDR1 SGHDN, CDR2 FVKESK. This CDR3 spans 18 amino acids.

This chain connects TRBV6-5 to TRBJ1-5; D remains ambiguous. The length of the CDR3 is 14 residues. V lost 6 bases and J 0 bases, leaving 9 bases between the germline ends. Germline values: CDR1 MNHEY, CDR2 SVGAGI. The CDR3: CASREGTSNQPQHF. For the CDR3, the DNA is TGTGCCAGCAGGGAGGGTACTAGCAATCAGCCCCAGCATTTT.

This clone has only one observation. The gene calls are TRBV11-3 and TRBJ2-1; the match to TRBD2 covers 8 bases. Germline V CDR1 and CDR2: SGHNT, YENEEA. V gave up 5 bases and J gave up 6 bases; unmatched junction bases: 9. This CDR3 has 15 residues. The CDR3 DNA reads TGTGCCAGCAGCCCTGGGGCGGGAGGTGCCAATGAGCAGTTCTTC. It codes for CASSPGAGGANEQFF.

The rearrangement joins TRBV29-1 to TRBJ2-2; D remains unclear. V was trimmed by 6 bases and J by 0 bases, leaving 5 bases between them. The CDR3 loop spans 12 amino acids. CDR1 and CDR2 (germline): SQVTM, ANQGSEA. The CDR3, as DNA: TGCAGCGTGTTCACGAACACCGGGGAGCTGTTTTTT. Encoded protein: CSVFTNTGELFF.